These T cell receptor beta chains were read from a single sample in a study of blood T cell repertoires in COVID-19. Produced via immunoSEQ multiplex PCR; TCRdb's table is partial and in-frame only. The sample lists 50,000 to 75,000 clones, 85% to 90% occurring once. The sample consisted of peripheral blood. The receptors were sampled from a man between 60 and 70 years old with acute or convalescent COVID-19. Each CDR3 is given with its conserved first and last residue. D genes are given only for firm matches. Rows give clone size only sometimes, using once, few, many, or a class for an expanded clone.

v_call: TRBV5-5
d_call: NA
j_call: TRBJ1-1
clone_size: NA
cdr3_aa: CASSPGFLGSNTEAFF
cdr3_nt: TGTGCCAGCAGCCCGGGGTTTTTGGGGTCGAACACTGAAGCTTTCTTT

v_call: TRBV30
d_call: NA
j_call: TRBJ1-3
clone_size: NA
cdr3_aa: CAWSDTGSGNTIYF
cdr3_nt: TGTGCCTGGAGTGATACAGGGAGTGGAAACACCATATATTTT

v_call: TRBV6-6
d_call: NA
j_call: TRBJ2-7
clone_size: NA
cdr3_aa: CASSPFFGTAGSYEQYF
cdr3_nt: TGTGCCAGCAGTCCCTTCTTCGGCACAGCCGGCTCCTACGAGCAGTACTTC

v_call: TRBV6-5
d_call: NA
j_call: TRBJ2-3
clone_size: NA
cdr3_aa: CASSYSDRGHAQYF
cdr3_nt: TGTGCCAGCAGTTACTCCGACCGAGGGCACGCGCAGTATTTT

v_call: TRBV9
d_call: NA
j_call: TRBJ2-1
clone_size: NA
cdr3_aa: CASSVDRATYNEQFF
cdr3_nt: TGTGCCAGCAGCGTAGACCGAGCCACCTACAATGAGCAGTTCTTC

v_call: TRBV19
d_call: TRBD1
j_call: TRBJ1-2
clone_size: NA
cdr3_aa: CASSQAGGAFGYGYTF
cdr3_nt: TGTGCCAGTAGCCAAGCAGGGGGCGCATTTGGCTATGGCTACACCTTC

v_call: TRBV3-1/TRBV3-2
d_call: TRBD2
j_call: TRBJ2-7
clone_size: NA
cdr3_aa: CASSHPREAYEQYF
cdr3_nt: TGTGCCAGCAGCCATCCGCGGGAGGCCTACGAGCAGTACTTC

v_call: TRBV6-6
d_call: NA
j_call: TRBJ1-6
clone_size: NA
cdr3_aa: CASSYSRRVDNSPLHF
cdr3_nt: TGTGCCAGCAGTTACTCCCGTCGGGTGGATAATTCACCCCTCCACTTT

v_call: TRBV6-1
d_call: NA
j_call: TRBJ1-5
clone_size: NA
cdr3_aa: CASSEAGNQPQHF
cdr3_nt: TGTGCCAGCAGTGAGGCAGGAAATCAGCCCCAGCATTTT

v_call: TRBV5-4
d_call: NA
j_call: TRBJ2-7
clone_size: NA
cdr3_aa: CASSLKVTASYEQYF
cdr3_nt: TGTGCCAGCAGCTTGAAGGTCACAGCCTCCTACGAGCAGTACTTC

v_call: TRBV19
d_call: TRBD1
j_call: TRBJ1-1
clone_size: NA
cdr3_aa: CASSGTGHMNTEAFF
cdr3_nt: TGTGCCAGTAGCGGGACAGGTCATATGAACACTGAAGCTTTCTTT

v_call: TRBV5-1
d_call: NA
j_call: TRBJ2-2
clone_size: NA
cdr3_aa: CASSPFRSVANTGELFF
cdr3_nt: TGCGCCAGCAGCCCTTTTCGGAGTGTGGCGAACACCGGGGAGCTGTTTTTT

v_call: TRBV4-1
d_call: TRBD1
j_call: TRBJ1-3
clone_size: NA
cdr3_aa: CASSQGTGDHSGNTIYF
cdr3_nt: TGCGCCAGCAGCCAAGGGACAGGTGATCACTCTGGAAACACCATATATTTT

v_call: TRBV2
d_call: TRBD1
j_call: TRBJ2-3
clone_size: NA
cdr3_aa: CASSSPETGEYTQYF
cdr3_nt: TGTGCCAGCAGCTCCCCCGAGACAGGGGAATATACGCAGTATTTT

v_call: TRBV6-2/TRBV6-3
d_call: NA
j_call: TRBJ2-7
clone_size: NA
cdr3_aa: CASSSRREEPSYEQYF
cdr3_nt: TGTGCCAGCAGTTCTCGCAGGGAGGAGCCCTCCTACGAGCAGTACTTC

v_call: TRBV7-3
d_call: TRBD1
j_call: TRBJ1-1
clone_size: NA
cdr3_aa: CASSGVGTVNTEAFF
cdr3_nt: TGTGCCAGCTCCGGAGTCGGGACAGTGAACACTGAAGCTTTCTTT

v_call: TRBV10-2
d_call: NA
j_call: TRBJ1-5
clone_size: NA
cdr3_aa: CASSDRTGNQPQHF
cdr3_nt: TGCGCCAGCAGTGACCGGACAGGCAATCAGCCCCAGCATTTT

v_call: TRBV20-1
d_call: TRBD1
j_call: TRBJ1-2
clone_size: NA
cdr3_aa: CSASGDSPSNGYTF
cdr3_nt: TGCAGTGCTAGTGGGGACAGCCCCAGTAATGGCTACACCTTC

v_call: TRBV5-1
d_call: NA
j_call: TRBJ1-2
clone_size: NA
cdr3_aa: CASSYDRSYGYTF
cdr3_nt: TGCGCCAGCAGCTATGACAGATCCTATGGCTACACCTTC

v_call: TRBV10-3
d_call: NA
j_call: TRBJ1-2
clone_size: NA
cdr3_aa: CAISRGGDYGYTF
cdr3_nt: TGTGCCATCAGTAGGGGAGGGGACTATGGCTACACCTTC

v_call: TRBV27
d_call: TRBD1
j_call: TRBJ2-7
clone_size: once
cdr3_aa: CASNFLPGQGNEQYF
cdr3_nt: TGTGCCAGCAATTTCCTCCCGGGACAGGGGAACGAGCAGTACTTC

v_call: TRBV25-1
d_call: NA
j_call: TRBJ1-1
clone_size: NA
cdr3_aa: CASSDVTSNTEAFF
cdr3_nt: TGTGCCAGCAGTGACGTGACATCGAACACTGAAGCTTTCTTT

v_call: TRBV18
d_call: TRBD1
j_call: TRBJ1-6
clone_size: NA
cdr3_aa: CASSLFYRGDRRWANSPLHF
cdr3_nt: TGTGCCAGCTCACTATTTTATAGGGGGGACAGAAGATGGGCGAATTCACCCCTCCACTTT

v_call: TRBV6-5
d_call: TRBD1
j_call: TRBJ2-7
clone_size: NA
cdr3_aa: CASRHRDRGQYEQYF
cdr3_nt: TGTGCCAGCAGACACCGGGACAGGGGGCAGTACGAGCAGTACTTC

v_call: TRBV11-2
d_call: NA
j_call: TRBJ1-3
clone_size: NA
cdr3_aa: CASRQGNSGNTIYF
cdr3_nt: TGTGCCAGCAGGCAGGGGAACTCTGGAAACACCATATATTTT

v_call: TRBV5-1
d_call: TRBD1
j_call: TRBJ1-2
clone_size: NA
cdr3_aa: CASSRDRGHGYTF
cdr3_nt: TGCGCCAGCAGCCGGGACAGGGGACATGGCTACACCTTC

v_call: TRBV6-1
d_call: NA
j_call: TRBJ1-2
clone_size: NA
cdr3_aa: CASSEVGQFTGYTF
cdr3_nt: TGTGCCAGCAGTGAAGTGGGGCAGTTTACTGGCTACACCTTC